This TCR beta chain was recorded in a study of CD8+ T cells in alopecia areata. Sequencing used cDNA as its template, made by extracting RNA and reverse transcribing it. TCRdb's copy holds only in-frame clones and misses some; the assay was immunoSEQ multiplex PCR. This repertoire shows roughly 140,000 clones, around 55% found once; its top ten account for around 19%. CDR3 length: 14 residues. CDR1 is MGHDK, CDR2 SYGVNS, per germline. V was clipped by 1 base and J by 5 bases, with 12 bases between them. The receptor comes from a human donor with alopecia areata. Sequences were derived from CD8+ T cells sorted from blood, sampled at week 0. The chain has TRBV25-1 and TRBJ2-7, with D perhaps TRBD1 (5 bases). The CDR3 DNA reads TGTGCCAGCAGTGAATTCAGGGTTGGGGACGAGCAGTACTTC. This sequence encodes CASSEFRVGDEQYF.